This T cell receptor beta chain came from a study of vaccination and CD4 T cells after COVID-19. The Oncomine TCR Beta short-read assay sequenced DNA from cultured CD4+ T cells. One entry per CDR3 protein, called by TCRdb with MiXCR from the PCR reads. The sample has 15,000 to 20,000 distinct CDR3 sequences; over 45% are singletons. The study's findings and limits: Nearly all convalescent vaccine-specific clones, 304 of 307, recognized only SARS-CoV-2 spike.

As to treatment: roughly nine-day PBMC culture with coronavirus spike peptide pools or control peptides (ViraFEST assay). CDR3 length equals 14 residues. V lost 0 bases and J 4 bases, leaving 12 bases between the germline ends. Germline V gene sequence: CDR1 DFQATT, CDR2 SNEGSKA (reference sequence). Notes on this clonotype: The antigen is undetermined.

This chain joins TRBV20-1 and TRBJ1-2; D uncertain. The clonotype comes from a human donor who had recovered from COVID-19. The specimen was CD4+ T cells from blood, cultured in vitro. DNA for the CDR3: TGCAGTGCTAGAGAGACGGGAAACTTCTATGGCTACACCTTC. This gives the protein CSARETGNFYGYTF.